Sequencing of this TCR beta chain was carried out in a study of early T cells in non-severe SARS-CoV-2 infection (dated by TCRdb to the early 2020s). Context from the whole study: TCR sequencing used bulk RNA from unsorted whole blood, so alpha and beta chains could not be paired. What the work shows at the level of the full study, not this receptor alone: VDJdb matching was skewed toward anti-spike CD8 responses, so virus-specific expansions were likely underestimated and private and CD4 specificities were missed.

The CDR3 numbers 16 residues from cysteine through phenylalanine. The sequence is cut down to CDR3 DNA, 48 bases in frame from base 1. CDR1 is given as SGHAT and CDR2 as FQNNGV, both from the germline V gene. Here V drops 3 bases and J drops 3 bases, and the junction holds 6 bases not matched to any gene. A case-control design nested within a healthcare worker cohort in London, UK, was used, with weekly nasopharyngeal swab PCR tests and blood sampling performed. Between 23 and 31 March 2020, the week of the UK lockdown, healthcare workers were enrolled and then followed up weekly for as long as 16 weeks. To note about this clonotype: Its binding antigen is unknown. Per-nucleotide qualities are absent, and no much larger clonotype sits a single base away.

Receptor libraries were prepared by 5' RACE. The instrument given in TCRdb is NextSeq 500. In the TCR library protocol, unique molecular identifiers were attached to individual cDNA molecules to correct for PCR bias and sequencing error. Sequencing covered both TCR alpha and beta chains, and within each sample the abundances of alpha and beta sequences were tightly co-correlated. The published analysis was carried out like this. Decombinator V4 was used to annotate TCR sequences for V gene, J gene and CDR3. TCRs were defined as expanded if a significant change between any two time points was detected under a Poisson model with p below 0.0001. TCR abundances were normalised to the total number of TCRs sequenced in each sample and reported as counts per million. MAIT TCRs were defined by TRAV1-2 paired with TRAJ12, TRAJ20 or TRAJ33, and iNKT TCRs by TRAV10 paired with TRAJ18. A search of VDJdb, accessed on 1 November 2021, was run for TCRs annotated to CMV, EBV and SARS-CoV-2, with TCRs annotated for multiple antigens excluded. The raw public reads went through TCRdb reprocessing: fastp at Q25, MiXCR clone calling, in-frame beta chains kept. Each CDR3 protein gets just one entry, which takes the most common genes and DNA from the rows behind it. For this entry, the V and J calls and clone size follow TCRdb and not the study's own pipeline. The sample table lists 40,000 to 60,000 distinct CDR3 sequences, approximately 10% of them with a count of one. The biggest ten clones account for approximately 9.1% of the sample.

Sequencing was done on a sample of whole blood. This TCR derives from an adult who was a healthcare worker with PCR-confirmed SARS-CoV-2 infection or an uninfected control (not recorded which). This chain joins TRBV11-2 to TRBJ2-1; TRBD2 fits 9 bases in the junction. The sequence in DNA is TGTGCCAGCAGCTTGCAGCGACTAGCGGTCTACAATGAGCAGTTCTTC. The translation is CASSLQRLAVYNEQFF.